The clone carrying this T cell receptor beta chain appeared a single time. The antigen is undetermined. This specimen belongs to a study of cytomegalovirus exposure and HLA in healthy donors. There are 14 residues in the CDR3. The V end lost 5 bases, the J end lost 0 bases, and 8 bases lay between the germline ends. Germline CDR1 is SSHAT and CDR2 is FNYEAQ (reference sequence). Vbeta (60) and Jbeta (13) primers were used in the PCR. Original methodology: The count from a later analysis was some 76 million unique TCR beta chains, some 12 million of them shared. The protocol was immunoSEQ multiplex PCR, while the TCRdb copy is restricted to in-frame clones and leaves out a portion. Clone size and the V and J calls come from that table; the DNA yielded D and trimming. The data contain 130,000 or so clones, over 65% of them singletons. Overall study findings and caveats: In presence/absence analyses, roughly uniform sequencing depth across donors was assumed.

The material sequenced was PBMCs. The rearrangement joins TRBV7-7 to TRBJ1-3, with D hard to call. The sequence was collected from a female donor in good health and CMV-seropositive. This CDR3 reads CASSLDNSGNTIYF. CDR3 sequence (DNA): TGTGCCAGCAGCCTTGACAACTCTGGAAACACCATATATTTT. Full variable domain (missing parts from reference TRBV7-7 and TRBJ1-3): GAGVSQSPRYKVTKRGQDVTLRCDPISSHATLYWYQQALGQGPEFLTYFNYEAQPDKSGLPSDRFSAERPEGSISTLTIQRTEQRDSAMYRCASSLDNSGNTIYFGEGSWLTVV.